This TCR beta chain came from a study of T cell changes during pregnancy in multiple sclerosis. The assay was immunoSEQ multiplex PCR, and TCRdb's table has in-frame clones only and misses some. Of about 55,000 clones listed, just over 90% are singletons. This CDR3 comprises 13 residues. V lost 2 bases and J 10 bases, leaving 13 bases between the germline ends. Per the germline V gene, CDR1 is SGDLS and CDR2 is YYNGEE. Here the sequenced sample was CD8+ T cells from peripheral blood mononuclear cells, taken in the second trimester of pregnancy. The clonotype originates from a female donor with multiple sclerosis, enrolled in a pregnancy study. The chain combines TRBV9 with TRBJ2-1; no firm D call. The CDR3 region is CASSVSPDGEQFF. Written as DNA, the CDR3 is TGTGCCAGCAGCGTCTCCCCCGACGGGGAGCAGTTCTTC.